This T cell receptor (beta chain) was sequenced in a study of T cell responses to AZD1222 COVID-19 vaccine. The data were produced by immunoSEQ multiplex PCR, yet TCRdb's version contains in-frame clones alone and is incomplete. Of approximately 100,000 clones in the sample, roughly 88% are singletons; the top ten hold about 4.8%. CDR1 and CDR2 from the germline V gene are SGHTA and FQGTGA. This CDR3 comprises 14 residues. The germline V and J ends were trimmed by 5 bases and 10 bases, with 15 bases remaining between them. This sequence was found in an adult in good health. The chain joins TRBV7-3 to TRBJ1-6, with D possibly being TRBD1 (5 bases). This specimen was peripheral blood, taken on day 0 of AZD1222 vaccination. CDR3 region: CASSGGAFGSPLHF. The CDR3 bases are TGTGCCAGCAGCGGAGGGGCGTTTGGATCACCCCTCCACTTT.